This is a list of T cell receptor beta chains from one sample in a study of B cell selection in AIRE deficiency. Repertoires were generated with immunoSEQ multiplex PCR, while TCRdb's copy carries only in-frame clones and drops some. Here the sample spans about 25,000 clones, less than 97% being singletons. Material for sequencing was CD4+CD127+ conventional T cells sorted from PBMCs. These receptors all stem from a human donor in good health. Each CDR3 is given with its conserved first and last residue. A D gene is named only where the DNA matches it firmly. Size is stated for part of the rows, as once, few or many counts, or as a class when the clone is expanded.

>TRBV7-9|NA|TRBJ1-2|NA
CASSGDSRNYGYTF
TGTGCCAGCAGCGGAGACAGTCGGAACTATGGCTACACCTTC
>TRBV9|TRBD2|TRBJ2-5|NA
CASSPGLAGETQYF
TGTGCCAGCAGCCCGGGACTAGCGGGAGAGACCCAGTACTTC
>TRBV5-1|TRBD1|TRBJ2-5|NA
CASSIRGTGIAETQYF
TGCGCCAGCAGCATTCGAGGGACAGGTATCGCAGAGACCCAGTACTTC
>TRBV19|NA|TRBJ2-4|NA
CASSMGLRVAKNIQYF
TGTGCCAGTAGTATGGGACTGAGGGTAGCCAAAAACATTCAGTACTTC
>TRBV7-9|NA|TRBJ1-1|once
CASSLAGIDTEAFF
TGTGCCAGCAGCTTAGCAGGGATTGACACTGAAGCTTTCTTT
>TRBV19|NA|TRBJ2-7|NA
CASSIGGRLFDEQYF
TGTGCCAGTAGTATAGGGGGACGGTTGTTTGACGAGCAGTACTTC
>TRBV5-5|NA|TRBJ1-3|NA
CASSSGRPGNTIYF
TGTGCCAGCAGCTCCGGACGGCCTGGAAACACCATATATTTT
>TRBV28|NA|TRBJ2-7|NA
CASSLRGYEQYF
TGTGCCAGCAGTTTGAGGGGCTACGAGCAGTACTTC
>TRBV7-3|NA|TRBJ2-1|once
CASSFPGRDHSEQFF
TGTGCCAGCAGCTTTCCGGGACGGGACCACAGTGAGCAGTTCTTC
>TRBV6-5|NA|TRBJ1-2|NA
CASSSTGTNYGYTF
TGTGCCAGCAGTTCCACCGGGACAAATTATGGCTACACCTTC
>TRBV7-2|TRBD2|TRBJ2-7|NA
CASSLAASGSTPYEQYF
TGTGCCAGCAGCTTAGCGGCTAGCGGGAGTACCCCCTACGAGCAGTACTTC
>TRBV29-1|NA|TRBJ2-7|NA
CSVGPRDEQYF
TGCAGCGTTGGGCCCCGGGACGAGCAGTACTTC
>TRBV27|NA|TRBJ1-2|NA
CASSRGGARGYTF
TGTGCCAGCAGTAGGGGAGGGGCTCGTGGCTACACCTTC
>TRBV4-1|NA|TRBJ2-4|NA
CASSQPLAKNIQYF
TGCGCCAGCAGCCAGCCTTTAGCCAAAAACATTCAGTACTTC
>TRBV28|NA|TRBJ1-2|NA
CASSPGYGYTF
TGTGCCAGCAGTCCAGGCTATGGCTACACCTTC
>TRBV28|NA|TRBJ2-2|NA
CASSFAAGVTGELFF
TGTGCCAGCAGTTTCGCCGCGGGCGTCACCGGGGAGCTGTTTTTT
>TRBV6-6|NA|TRBJ1-2|once
CASSPDYSYGYTF
TGTGCCAGCAGCCCGGACTATTCCTATGGCTACACCTTC
>TRBV4-2|TRBD1|TRBJ1-2|NA
CASSQETGKLYGYTF
TGTGCCAGCAGCCAAGAGACAGGGAAATTATATGGCTACACCTTC
>TRBV5-4|TRBD1|TRBJ1-6|NA
CASSSDRENSPLHF
TGTGCCAGCAGTTCCGACAGGGAGAATTCACCCCTCCACTTT
>TRBV6-1|NA|TRBJ1-6|NA
CASRLAGVNSPLHF
TGTGCCAGCCGCCTGGCAGGGGTTAATTCACCCCTCCACTTT
>TRBV28|NA|TRBJ1-5|few
CASSSWGGEWNSNQPQHF
TGTGCCAGCAGTTCTTGGGGAGGGGAATGGAATAGCAATCAGCCCCAGCATTTT
>TRBV28|TRBD1|TRBJ2-7|once
CASSSTGHGHSYEQYF
TGTGCCAGCAGTTCGACAGGGCATGGGCACTCCTACGAGCAGTACTTC
>TRBV19|NA|TRBJ2-7|NA
CASSISVRGGTEQYF
TGTGCCAGTAGTATAAGTGTCAGGGGAGGGACCGAGCAGTACTTC
>TRBV5-1|NA|TRBJ1-6|NA
CASSLGQPNSPLHF
TGCGCCAGCAGCTTGGGACAGCCTAATTCACCCCTCCACTTT
>TRBV10-3|TRBD2|TRBJ2-5|once
CAISGTGGSGTQYF
TGTGCCATCAGTGGCACGGGGGGAAGCGGGACCCAGTACTTC
>TRBV19|TRBD2|TRBJ2-1|NA
CASSIGLAGGKGYNEQFF
TGTGCCAGTAGTATCGGGCTAGCGGGAGGGAAAGGTTACAATGAGCAGTTCTTC
>TRBV30|TRBD1|TRBJ1-6|NA
CAWSRTGSFYSPLHF
TGTGCCTGGAGTCGGACAGGGAGTTTTTATTCACCCCTCCACTTT
>TRBV9|NA|TRBJ2-3|NA
CASSVELPGDTQYF
TGTGCCAGCAGCGTAGAACTCCCAGGGGATACGCAGTATTTT
>TRBV19|NA|TRBJ2-5|NA
CASSIEGGRAQETQYF
TGTGCCAGTAGTATAGAGGGGGGCAGGGCACAAGAGACCCAGTACTTC
>TRBV2|NA|TRBJ2-1|NA
CASSEGGLSSYNEQFF
TGTGCCAGCAGTGAAGGGGGACTCAGCTCCTACAATGAGCAGTTCTTC
>TRBV28|TRBD1|TRBJ1-2|NA
CASNAGDSSRYFLGYTF
TGTGCCAGCAATGCAGGGGACAGCAGTCGGTACTTTCTTGGCTACACCTTC
>TRBV4-2|NA|TRBJ1-3|once
CASSQGVSGNTIYF
TGTGCCAGCAGCCAAGGAGTCTCTGGAAACACCATATATTTT
>TRBV5-1|TRBD2|TRBJ2-3|once
CASSASGTRSDTQYF
TGCGCCAGCAGCGCTAGCGGGACGAGGTCAGATACGCAGTATTTT
>TRBV11-2|NA|TRBJ1-1|NA
CASSLETGRKTEAFF
TGTGCCAGCAGCTTAGAGACGGGGAGAAAGACTGAAGCTTTCTTT
>TRBV5-1|NA|TRBJ2-7|once
CASSLGQTAYEQYF
TGCGCCAGCAGCTTGGGTCAGACGGCTTACGAGCAGTACTTC
>TRBV7-9|TRBD1|TRBJ1-4|NA
CASSLRDRNNGKLFF
TGTGCCAGCAGCTTAAGGGACAGGAATAACGGAAAACTGTTTTTT
>TRBV5-6|TRBD1|TRBJ1-6|NA
CASSLGQGARSPLHF
TGTGCCAGCAGCCTGGGACAGGGGGCTCGTTCACCCCTCCACTTT
>TRBV19|TRBD2|TRBJ2-3|NA
CASSSPSGLAGVTDTQYF
TGTGCCAGTAGTTCCCCCTCGGGACTAGCGGGAGTAACAGATACGCAGTATTTT
>TRBV28|NA|TRBJ2-6|NA
CATTTGAGANVLTF
TGTGCCACCACAACCGGAGCTGGGGCCAACGTCCTGACTTTC
>TRBV5-4|TRBD2|TRBJ2-7|NA
CASSFSGRSNEQYF
TGTGCCAGCAGCTTTAGCGGGAGAAGCAACGAGCAGTACTTC
>TRBV7-2|TRBD1|TRBJ2-5|once
CASRGDRVATQYF
TGTGCCAGCAGGGGCGACAGGGTGGCGACCCAGTACTTC
>TRBV27|TRBD2|TRBJ2-5|NA
CASRSGLAGGGETQYF
TGTGCCAGCCGATCGGGACTAGCGGGAGGGGGGGAGACCCAGTACTTC